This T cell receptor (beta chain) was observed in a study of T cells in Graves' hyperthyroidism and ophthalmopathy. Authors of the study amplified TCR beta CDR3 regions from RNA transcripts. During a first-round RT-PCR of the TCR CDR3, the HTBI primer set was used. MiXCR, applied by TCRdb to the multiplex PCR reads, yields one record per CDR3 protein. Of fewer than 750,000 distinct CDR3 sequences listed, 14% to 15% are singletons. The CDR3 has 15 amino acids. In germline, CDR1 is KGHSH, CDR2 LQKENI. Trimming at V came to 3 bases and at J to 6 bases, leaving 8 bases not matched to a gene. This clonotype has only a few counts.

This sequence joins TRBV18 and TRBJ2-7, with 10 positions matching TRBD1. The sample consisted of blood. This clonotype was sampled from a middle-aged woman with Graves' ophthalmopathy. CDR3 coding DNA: TGTGCCAGCTCACCGTACCGGGACAGGGGTTTCGAGCAGTACTTC. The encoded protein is CASSPYRDRGFEQYF.